This is a list of T cell receptor beta chains from one sample in a study of metastatic and nonmetastatic thyroid tumors. TCRdb reprocessed the PCR reads using MiXCR. The sample contains under 50,000 clones, 15% to 20% of which appear only once. Sequencing was performed on tumor tissue. These receptors were taken from a female donor with papillary thyroid cancer or a benign thyroid nodule (not recorded which). Some clones in this sample may be carry-over from other donors' samples. CDR3s include the opening cysteine and the closing phenylalanine or tryptophan. D genes are given only for firm matches. For some rows the clone size is stated as once, few or many, or as a class when expanded; others skip it.

many	TRBJ2-2	TRBV19	TRBD1	TGTGCCAGTAGTAGAGTCGGGACAGGGAGCACCGGGGAGCTGTTTTTT	CASSRVGTGSTGELFF
medium-sized	TRBJ2-3	TRBV6-2/TRBV6-3	-	TGTGCCAGCAGTCGCACAACCACAGATACGCAGTATTTT	CASSRTTTDTQYF
-	TRBJ1-1	TRBV19	-	TGTGCCAGTATTGCTGTTATGGGTACTGAAGCTTTCTTT	CASIAVMGTEAFF
-	TRBJ1-2	TRBV4-3	-	TGCGCCAGCAGCCAAGATCACGGGGGCAAGGGCTCCTATGGCTACACCTTC	CASSQDHGGKGSYGYTF
few	TRBJ1-2	TRBV6-5	-	TGTGCCAGCAGCTTATACCCGAGCAGCTATGGCTACACCTTC	CASSLYPSSYGYTF
many	TRBJ2-5	TRBV20-1	TRBD2	TGCAGTGCCCTATTGACTGACGAGCGGGGTAGGGAGACCCAGTACTTC	CSALLTDERGRETQYF
-	TRBJ2-7	TRBV12-3/TRBV12-4	TRBD2	TGTGCCAGCAGTTTGGTAGCGGGAATCTTCTACGAGCAGTACTTC	CASSLVAGIFYEQYF
many	TRBJ2-3	TRBV6-2/TRBV6-3	TRBD1	TGTGCCAGCAGTTACTTACAGGGGGCCCGGTTGACGCAGTATTTT	CASSYLQGARLTQYF
many	TRBJ2-7	TRBV20-1	-	TGCAGTGCTCGCCCTACTCGCGCGCCAACCCCCTACGAGCAGTACTTC	CSARPTRAPTPYEQYF
many	TRBJ2-3	TRBV28	TRBD1	TGTGCCAGCAGTCCCGGACAGGGAAGGGATACGCAGTATTTT	CASSPGQGRDTQYF
many	TRBJ1-1	TRBV7-9	TRBD1	TGTGCCAGCAGCTCTACGACAGGGATTGAAGCTTTCTTT	CASSSTTGIEAFF
few	TRBJ2-7	TRBV10-3	TRBD2	TGTGCCATCATAAGGAGCGGGGGTTCCTACGAGCAGTACTTC	CAIIRSGGSYEQYF
few	TRBJ2-2	TRBV12-3/TRBV12-4	-	TGTGCCATCCATCCCCGGGGAGGGGGGCGAACCGGGGAGCTGTTTTTT	CAIHPRGGGRTGELFF
-	TRBJ2-2	TRBV19	-	TGTGCCAGTAGAGAGAAAGGGAGGGGGGAGCTGTTTTTT	CASREKGRGELFF
many	TRBJ1-5	TRBV2	TRBD1	TGTGCCAGCAGGGGACAGTACAATCAGCCCCAGCATTTT	CASRGQYNQPQHF
many	TRBJ2-7	TRBV27	-	TGTGCCAGCAGTTTAAGTATAGGGCAGTACTTC	CASSLSIGQYF
many	TRBJ2-7	TRBV29-1	-	TGCAGCGTTGTGTCCCCTCCTGGCGAGCAGTACTTC	CSVVSPPGEQYF